Listed below are T cell receptor beta chains from one sample, sequenced in a study of immune characterization of retroperitoneal liposarcoma. TCRdb ran MiXCR on the PCR reads and lists one entry per CDR3 protein. The data contain 10,000 to 12,000 distinct CDR3 sequences, 25% to 30% of them seen just once; the ten biggest clones take up roughly 8.5%. Sequencing was performed on tumor tissue. These TCRs come from a male donor with retroperitoneal liposarcoma. CDR3s include the opening cysteine and the closing phenylalanine or tryptophan. Fields, in order: J gene, clone size, V gene, CDR3 length, D gene, CDR3 protein, CDR3 DNA. D genes are given only for firm matches. Where a row states a size, it is once, few, many or the class of an expanded clone; other rows omit it.

j_gene: TRBJ2-6; abundance: many; v_gene: TRBV6-1; len: 15; d_gene: .; CDR3aa: CASVWSISGANVLTF; CDR3nt: TGTGCCAGCGTGTGGAGTATCTCTGGGGCCAACGTCCTGACTTTC
j_gene: TRBJ2-2; abundance: .; v_gene: TRBV27; len: 14; d_gene: .; CDR3aa: CASSEGQNTGELFF; CDR3nt: TGTGCCAGCAGTGAGGGACAGAACACCGGGGAGCTGTTTTTT
j_gene: TRBJ2-5; abundance: .; v_gene: TRBV6-4; len: 13; d_gene: .; CDR3aa: CASSDGGEETQYF; CDR3nt: TGTGCCAGCAGTGACGGGGGCGAAGAGACCCAGTACTTC
j_gene: TRBJ2-1; abundance: medium-sized; v_gene: TRBV6-1; len: 17; d_gene: TRBD2; CDR3aa: CASSEVHSGGSANEQFF; CDR3nt: TGTGCCAGCAGTGAAGTGCATAGCGGGGGGTCAGCTAATGAGCAGTTCTTC
j_gene: TRBJ2-3; abundance: .; v_gene: TRBV7-3; len: 14; d_gene: .; CDR3aa: CASSYGQGTDTQYF; CDR3nt: TGTGCCAGCAGCTACGGGCAGGGGACAGATACGCAGTATTTT
j_gene: TRBJ1-2; abundance: .; v_gene: TRBV10-3; len: 12; d_gene: .; CDR3aa: CAIQVPNYGYTF; CDR3nt: TGTGCCATACAGGTACCCAACTATGGCTACACCTTC
j_gene: TRBJ2-7; abundance: .; v_gene: TRBV7-8; len: 14; d_gene: .; CDR3aa: CASSLLARAYEQYF; CDR3nt: TGTGCCAGCAGCTTACTAGCGCGCGCCTACGAGCAGTACTTC
j_gene: TRBJ2-7; abundance: .; v_gene: TRBV10-2; len: 13; d_gene: TRBD2; CDR3aa: CASKAGREYEQYF; CDR3nt: TGCGCCAGCAAGGCAGGGAGGGAATACGAGCAGTACTTC
j_gene: TRBJ2-3; abundance: .; v_gene: TRBV6-1; len: 14; d_gene: .; CDR3aa: CASITGASTDTQYF; CDR3nt: TGTGCCAGCATTACGGGGGCTAGCACAGATACGCAGTATTTT
j_gene: TRBJ2-1; abundance: few; v_gene: TRBV7-2; len: 14; d_gene: .; CDR3aa: CASSPGDKHYEQFF; CDR3nt: TGTGCCAGCAGCCCAGGGGACAAGCACTACGAGCAGTTCTTC
j_gene: TRBJ2-7; abundance: .; v_gene: TRBV27; len: 13; d_gene: .; CDR3aa: CASSLRASYEQYF; CDR3nt: TGTGCCAGCAGTTTAAGGGCATCCTACGAGCAGTACTTC
j_gene: TRBJ2-1; abundance: medium-sized; v_gene: TRBV6-1; len: 16; d_gene: .; CDR3aa: CASSEARGDPYNEQFF; CDR3nt: TGTGCCAGCAGTGAAGCGCGCGGGGACCCCTACAATGAGCAGTTCTTC
j_gene: TRBJ2-1; abundance: few; v_gene: TRBV6-1; len: 14; d_gene: .; CDR3aa: CASCLRGGDNEQFF; CDR3nt: TGTGCCAGCTGCCTGAGGGGCGGGGACAATGAGCAGTTCTTC
j_gene: TRBJ1-1; abundance: few; v_gene: TRBV27; len: 15; d_gene: .; CDR3aa: CASSMGPVVDTEAFF; CDR3nt: TGTGCCAGCAGTATGGGCCCCGTAGTAGACACTGAAGCTTTCTTT
j_gene: TRBJ2-5; abundance: medium-sized; v_gene: TRBV7-2; len: 15; d_gene: .; CDR3aa: CASSGELGVGETQYF; CDR3nt: TGTGCCAGCAGCGGCGAGCTGGGTGTGGGAGAGACCCAGTACTTC
j_gene: TRBJ2-3; abundance: .; v_gene: TRBV7-3; len: 15; d_gene: TRBD2; CDR3aa: CASSSGLAGGDTQYF; CDR3nt: TGTGCCAGCAGCTCCGGACTAGCGGGCGGGGATACGCAGTATTTT
j_gene: TRBJ2-5; abundance: few; v_gene: TRBV12-3/TRBV12-4; len: 14; d_gene: TRBD2; CDR3aa: CASSGLAGFNEQYF; CDR3nt: TGTGCCAGCAGTGGACTAGCGGGATTCAATGAGCAGTACTTC
j_gene: TRBJ2-1; abundance: medium-sized; v_gene: TRBV7-2; len: 16; d_gene: TRBD1; CDR3aa: CASSRTGVPQQETQFF; CDR3nt: TGTGCCAGCAGCCGGACAGGGGTCCCCCAACAAGAGACCCAGTTCTTC
j_gene: TRBJ2-4; abundance: .; v_gene: TRBV27; len: 18; d_gene: .; CDR3aa: CASSLGSRPKGSKNIQYF; CDR3nt: TGTGCCAGCAGTTTAGGATCGCGCCCTAAAGGCAGCAAAAACATTCAGTACTTC
j_gene: TRBJ1-5; abundance: once; v_gene: TRBV11-2; len: 15; d_gene: .; CDR3aa: CASSPGRGSNQPQHF; CDR3nt: TGTGCCAGCAGCCCCGGACGGGGGAGCAATCAGCCCCAGCATTTT
j_gene: TRBJ2-5; abundance: .; v_gene: TRBV12-3/TRBV12-4; len: 11; d_gene: .; CDR3aa: CASMNQETQYF; CDR3nt: TGTGCCAGCATGAATCAAGAGACCCAGTACTTC
j_gene: TRBJ1-2; abundance: .; v_gene: TRBV6-1; len: 12; d_gene: .; CDR3aa: CASSQLSYGYTF; CDR3nt: TGTGCCAGCAGTCAACTTTCCTATGGCTACACCTTC
j_gene: TRBJ2-1; abundance: medium-sized; v_gene: TRBV6-1; len: 15; d_gene: .; CDR3aa: CASRFTTGDGNEQFF; CDR3nt: TGTGCCAGCCGATTCACTACGGGAGATGGCAATGAGCAGTTCTTC